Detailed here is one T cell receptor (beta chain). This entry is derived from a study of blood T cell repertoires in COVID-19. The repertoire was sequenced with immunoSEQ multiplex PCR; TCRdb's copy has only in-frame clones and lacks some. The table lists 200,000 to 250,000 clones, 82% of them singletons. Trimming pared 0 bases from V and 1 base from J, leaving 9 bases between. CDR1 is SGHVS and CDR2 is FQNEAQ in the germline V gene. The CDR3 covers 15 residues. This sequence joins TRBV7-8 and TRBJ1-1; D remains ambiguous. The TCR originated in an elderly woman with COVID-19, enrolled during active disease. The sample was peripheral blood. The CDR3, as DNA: TGTGCCAGCAGCTTAGCAGGAGGCAAGAACACTGAAGCTTTCTTT. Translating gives CASSLAGGKNTEAFF. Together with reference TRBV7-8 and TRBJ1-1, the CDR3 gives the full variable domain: GAGVSQSPRYKVAKRGQDVALRCDPISGHVSLFWYQQALGQGPEFLTYFQNEAQLDKSGLPSDRFFAERPEGSVSTLKIQRTQQEDSAVYLCASSLAGGKNTEAFFGQGTRLTVV.